This passage covers 8 T cell receptor beta chains from one sample sequenced in a study of technical replicates of blood from several donors. The assay was immunoSEQ multiplex PCR, and TCRdb's table has in-frame clones only and misses some. The sample has roughly 80,000 clones, just over 90% seen once. Input material: T cells isolated from PBMCs. These TCRs come from a human donor in good health.

This clone was seen just once. The genes are TRBV5-1 and TRBJ1-1; a weak D match, TRBD1 (5 bases). V lost 1 base and J lost 1, with 11 bases in between. This CDR3 spans 15 amino acids. Germline V CDR1 and CDR2: SGHRS, YFSETQ. Here the CDR3 reads CASSLSVGGNTEAFF. CDR3 sequence (DNA): TGCGCCAGCAGCTTGTCGGTCGGGGGGAACACTGAAGCTTTCTTT.

The chain carries TRBV18 and TRBJ2-1, with 10 bases fitting TRBD2. Losses at the gene ends were 0 bases for V and 0 bases for J; bases not matched to a gene: 17. This CDR3 has 22 amino acids. Germline V CDR1 and CDR2: KGHSH, LQKENI. DNA for the CDR3: TGTGCCAGCTCACCACCTAGGGTCCCCCCACAGCGGGAGGGGGGCTCCTACAATGAGCAGTTCTTC. Translated, it gives CASSPPRVPPQREGGSYNEQFF.

J is TRBJ1-6 and V is TRBV27; the D gene is possibly TRBD1 (5 bases). The germline V gene encodes CDR1 MNHEY and CDR2 SMNVEV (reference sequence). Deletions cut 3 bases from V and 3 bases from J, with 9 bases between. The CDR3 totals 15 residues. The CDR3 protein is CASSFGQGYNSPLHF. CDR3 DNA sequence: TGTGCCAGCAGTTTTGGCCAGGGCTATAATTCACCCCTCCACTTT.

CDR3 amino acids: CASNLGGRGEKLFF. The DNA of the CDR3 is TGTGCCAGTAACTTGGGGGGGAGAGGAGAAAAACTGTTTTTT. This sequence joins TRBV19 and TRBJ1-4, with a possible D match to TRBD1 (5 bases). Germline lookup yields CDR1 LNHDA and CDR2 SQIVND (reference sequence). V was trimmed by 7 bases and J by 8 bases, leaving 17 bases between them. This CDR3 is built from 14 residues.

CDR3 residues: CASSAGTVASGNTIYF. The CDR3, as DNA: TGTGCCAGCAGCGCGGGGACTGTCGCCTCTGGAAACACCATATATTTT. The V and J genes are TRBV5-4 and TRBJ1-3; a possible D gene is TRBD1 (5 bases). The germline CDR1 and CDR2 sequences are SGHNT and YYREEE (reference sequence). V was pared by 4 bases and J by 0 bases, with 14 bases between. This CDR3 comprises 16 residues.

The chain links TRBV6-5 to TRBJ2-7; perhaps TRBD1 as D (6 bases). V shed 0 bases and J shed 7 bases, with 10 bases lying between them. The germline V gene has CDR1 MNHEY and CDR2 SVGAGI. This CDR3 region has 13 residues. The CDR3: CASSYSFQGEQYF. The CDR3 DNA sequence: TGTGCCAGCAGTTACTCCTTCCAGGGGGAGCAGTACTTC.

The gene calls are TRBV15 and TRBJ1-4; a weak D match, TRBD1 (6 bases). Germline V gene data show CDR1 as LNHNV and CDR2 as YYDKDF (reference sequence). The CDR3 sequence is 15 residues long. The ends were cut back, 4 bases at V and 6 bases at J, with 15 bases in the middle. The CDR3 DNA reads as TGTGCCACCAGCACAAGGTCAAAGGGGGATGAAAAACTGTTTTTT. This encodes CATSTRSKGDEKLFF.

This chain connects TRBV7-6 to TRBJ2-7, with TRBD2 identical over 11 bases. Per germline, CDR1 SGHVS and CDR2 FNYEAQ. The CDR3 runs to 20 residues. V trimming: 5 bases; J trimming: 6 bases; junction bases outside the gene matches: 24. The CDR3 reads CASSRQPPLYPLAGGSEQYF. The CDR3 DNA follows: TGTGCCAGCAGCCGGCAGCCCCCTCTATACCCTCTAGCGGGAGGAAGCGAGCAGTACTTC.